This TCR beta chain was sequenced in a study of T cell repertoires in cytomegalovirus infection. Study as a whole: Signatures in public TCR beta sequences pointed to both CMV infection and matching HLA type. Study results and limitations: The ex vivo response was dominated by HLA-C-restricted CMV-specific TCR beta clonotypes. CMV carriers having the relevant HLA were flagged by cumulative public TCR beta family frequency.

V shed 6 bases and J 4 bases; nucleotides not matched to a gene: 8. CDR3 size: 15 residues. Per germline, CDR1 MDHEN and CDR2 SYDVKM. TCRdb reprocessed the reads with MiXCR, giving one entry per CDR3 protein. The sample holds almost 300,000 distinct CDR3 sequences, approximately 8.9% seen once. At least ten counts were recorded for this clonotype. What it binds is unknown. The material sequenced was PBMCs. This receptor was identified in a human donor in good health (CMV status not recorded). Some clones in this sample may be carry-over from other donors' samples. The chain links TRBV28 to TRBJ2-3; the match to TRBD2 covers 9 bases. Written as DNA, the CDR3 is TGTGCCAGCAGCCCCCAGAAGCGGGGGGCAGATACGCAGTATTTT. Encoded protein: CASSPQKRGADTQYF.